This T cell receptor beta chain was identified during a study of CD8+CD57+ T cells in acquired aplastic anemia (dated by TCRdb to the late 2010s). Some background on the complete study: On average, sorted CD4+ and CD8+ cells yielded around 3.1 ug of extracted DNA, with a range of roughly 0.18 to 30 ug. CD8+CD57+ expansion was defined as a frequency above the mean frequency observed in healthy subjects.

Genomic DNA served as template for TCR beta VDJ combination and CDR3 sequence profiling. An Illumina HiSeq 2000 was the platform used for TCR repertoire sequencing. In the authors' own workflow: Repertoire assessment relied on Simpson's diversity index, CDR3 size and DJ length profiles, and TRBV/TRBJ rearrangement plots. The immunodominant clone was defined as the most abundant DNA sequence in deep sequencing data. CDR3 amino acid sequences were checked for sharing between subjects and were compared against published repertoires and the VDJdb database. TCRdb passed the public sequencing reads through fastp at Q25 and MiXCR, retaining productive beta sequences. Rows merge per CDR3 protein into single entries with the most common DNA and genes. TCRdb, not the authors, supplied the V and J calls. The sample table lists 170,000 or so distinct CDR3 sequences, less than 50% of them with a count of one. The leading ten clones occupy roughly 30% of the sample.

Only a few counts were recorded for this clonotype. Its antigen is still unknown. Within one base of it there is no much larger clone, and no base qualities were kept. The paper's findings and limits, for the study overall: About 30 CD8+ CDR3 sequences were found in both patients and controls but appeared to be highly expressed in patients and within the immunodominant clones of the patients. No significant difference in CD8+ Simpson's diversity was found between patients and healthy controls (P=0.060).

Expansion of CD8+CD57+ cells had been shown by flow cytometry in the patients chosen for sequencing. Severe acquired aplastic anemia was diagnosed in all patients according to International Study of Aplastic Anemia and Agranulocytosis and Camitta criteria. No patient had received any therapy when blood was sampled. In the study, sorted CD4+ and CD8+ blood T cells from patients with severe aplastic anemia and from healthy subjects underwent deep sequencing of TCR repertoires. Patients were enrolled under clinicaltrials.gov protocols 00001620, 01623167, 00001397, 00071045, 00081523 and 00961064 in the USA. Ficoll-Paque density gradient centrifugation was used to isolate peripheral blood mononuclear cells. Before DNA extraction, CD4+ and CD8+ T cells were sorted by FACS or by magnetic beads. There are 11 amino acids in the CDR3, from cysteine to phenylalanine inclusive. Of all the DNA, just the CDR3 is kept, 33 bases in frame from base 1. Trimming costs V 3 bases and J 8 bases, and their ends lie 5 bases apart. CDR1 and CDR2 are drawn from the germline V gene: SGHTA, FQGNSA.

Recombination connected TRBV7-2 to TRBJ2-1; too little of a D gene remains to name it. This clonotype originated in a human donor with aplastic anemia. Material: sorted CD4+, CD8+, or CD8+CD57+ T cells (not recorded which) from PBMCs. The nucleotide sequence is TGTGCCAGCAGCTTCATCGATGAGCAGTTCTTC. It codes for CASSFIDEQFF. The entire variable domain, with the stretches around the CDR3 drawn from the reference TRBV7-2 and TRBJ2-1 proteins, is GAGVSQSPSNKVTEKGKDVELRCDPISGHTALYWYRQSLGQGLEFLIYFQGNSAPDKSGLPSDRFSAERTGGSVSTLTIQRTQQEDSAVYLCASSFIDEQFFGPGTRLTVL.